These 18 T cell receptor beta chains were all obtained from the same sample, sequenced in a study of beta chain features in type 1 diabetes. Investigators reverse transcribed all isolated RNA, so they sequenced expressed TCRB transcripts. Assay used: immunoSEQ multiplex PCR; TCRdb lists only in-frame clones, some missing. The repertoire consists of around 400,000 clones, with over 13% occurring once and the leading ten covering roughly 0.017%. Sequenced: naive CD4+ T cells from blood. The receptors come from a woman aged 18-29 years in good health.

This clone has more than one count but fewer than ten. The rearrangement joins TRBV18 to TRBJ2-3; 11 nucleotides match TRBD2. The J segment lost 4 bases and the V segment lost 0 bases, leaving 6 bases of the junction unmatched. This CDR3 is 17 amino acids long. CDR1 KGHSH and CDR2 LQKENI come from the germline V gene. The CDR3 region is CASSPPFLAGGADTQYF. The CDR3 nucleotides read TGTGCCAGCTCACCACCGTTTCTAGCGGGAGGAGCAGATACGCAGTATTTT.

This clone turned up a few times. V gene TRBV30 combines with J gene TRBJ2-7; D possibly corresponds to TRBD1 (7 bases). The V gene lost 0 bases and the J gene lost 5 bases, with 14 bases spanning the gap. Germline V gene lookup returns CDR1 GTSNPN and CDR2 SVGIG (reference sequence). CDR3 size: 14 residues. Here the CDR3 reads CAWSVETGRHEQYF. In nucleotides, the CDR3 is TGTGCCTGGAGTGTCGAGACAGGGAGGCACGAGCAGTACTTC. Using reference TRBV30 and TRBJ2-7 for the parts outside the CDR3, the full variable domain is SQTIHQWPATLVQPVGSPLSLECTVEGTSNPNLYWYRQAAGRGLQLLFYSVGIGQISSEVPQNLSASRPQDRQFILSSKKLLLSDSGFYLCAWSVETGRHEQYFGPGTRLTVT.

The V call is TRBV5-1, the J call TRBJ2-3, with 8 positions matching TRBD1. Germline-derived CDR1 and CDR2 are SGHRS and YFSETQ. The CDR3 is 14 amino acids. V lost 4 bases to trimming and J lost 1 base; unmatched junction nucleotides: 2. The CDR3 nucleotides read TGCGCCAGCAGCCCGGACAGGGGCACAGATACGCAGTATTTT. This encodes CASSPDRGTDTQYF.

This chain connects TRBV5-1 to TRBJ2-1, with a tentative D call TRBD1 (5 bases). The CDR3 extends over 13 amino acids. Germline CDR1 reads SGHRS; CDR2 reads YFSETQ. Trimming shortened V by 5 bases and J by 3 bases, and 9 bases separated the two germline ends. The CDR3 DNA sequence: TGCGCCAGCAGTTTTAGGGGCTACAATGAGCAGTTCTTC. This gives the protein CASSFRGYNEQFF.

CDR3 region: CASSLGRQIYEQYF. CDR3 DNA: TGTGCCAGCAGCCTGGGCCGACAGATCTACGAGCAGTACTTC. The chain joins TRBV28 to TRBJ2-7, with D possibly being TRBD1 (5 bases). The V gene lost 6 bases and the J gene lost 3 bases, with 15 bases spanning the gap. CDR1 and CDR2 (germline): MDHEN, SYDVKM. This CDR3 has 14 amino acids. Supplemented by reference TRBV28 and TRBJ2-7, the full variable domain reads DVKVTQSSRYLVKRTGEKVFLECVQDMDHENMFWYRQDPGLGLRLIYFSYDVKMKEKGDIPEGYSVSREKKERFSLILESASTNQTSMYLCASSLGRQIYEQYFGPGTRLTVT.

This clone showed up just a few times. The J gene is TRBJ2-5, the V gene TRBV29-1; 9 bases agree with TRBD1. The CDR3 has 14 amino acids. Germline-derived CDR1 and CDR2 are SQVTM and ANQGSEA. The junction had 8 bases not matched to a gene; V was cut back by 4 bases and J by 5 bases. Here the CDR3 reads CSVAGTGSPETQYF. CDR3 in DNA: TGCAGCGTTGCAGGGACAGGGTCACCGGAGACCCAGTACTTC.

This clone was found a few times. The J gene is TRBJ2-2, the V gene TRBV19; D is ambiguous. Germline V gives CDR1 LNHDA, CDR2 SQIVND (reference sequence). This CDR3 has 14 residues. Trimming stripped 6 bases from V and 6 bases from J, with 14 bases between. CDR3 sequence (DNA): TGTGCCAGTAGGTCTGAGGTCCTCGCCGGGGAGCTGTTTTTT. The encoded protein is CASRSEVLAGELFF.

The sample holds a few counts of this clone. The V and J genes are TRBV5-6 and TRBJ2-1; perhaps TRBD1 as D (5 bases). Germline values: CDR1 SGHDT, CDR2 YYEEEE. The germline V and J ends were trimmed by 4 bases and 8 bases, with 16 bases remaining between them. The CDR3 is 14 residues long. CDR3 region: CASSQPPGWHEQFF. The CDR3 DNA sequence: TGTGCCAGCAGCCAACCGCCAGGGTGGCATGAGCAGTTCTTC.

A few counts support this clone. The J gene is TRBJ1-5, the V gene TRBV5-4; TRBD1 matches 7 bases. Losses at the gene ends were 4 bases for V and 4 bases for J; bases not matched to a gene: 8. The germline CDR1 and CDR2 sequences are SGHNT and YYREEE (reference sequence). This CDR3 is built from 15 residues. CDR3 sequence reads: CASSKGTDRNQPQHF. In DNA, the CDR3 is TGTGCCAGCAGCAAGGGGACAGATCGGAATCAGCCCCAGCATTTT.

There are a few counts of this clone. This chain connects TRBV7-2 to TRBJ2-1, with unresolved D. Germline-derived CDR1 and CDR2 are SGHTA and FQGNSA. Trimming shortened V by 1 base and J by 13 bases, and 14 bases separated the two germline ends. The CDR3 consists of 13 residues. This CDR3 reads CASSLEALRHQFF. The CDR3, as DNA: TGTGCCAGCAGCTTAGAGGCCTTGAGACACCAGTTCTTC.

This clone was counted a few times. This chain uses TRBV5-1 with TRBJ2-3; D call uncertain. The CDR3 loop spans 16 amino acids. The germline V and J ends were trimmed by 1 base and 0 bases, with 12 bases remaining between them. CDR1 is SGHRS, CDR2 YFSETQ, per germline. The chain's CDR3 is CASSLSFASSTDTQYF. CDR3 nucleotides: TGCGCCAGCAGCTTGTCTTTCGCGTCTAGCACAGATACGCAGTATTTT.

The J gene is TRBJ1-2, the V gene TRBV28; TRBD1 aligns across 7 bases. J lost 6 bases, V lost 5 bases, and 12 bases had no gene match. Germline values: CDR1 MDHEN, CDR2 SYDVKM. The CDR3 contains 15 residues. The CDR3 reads CASSESDRVSHGYTF. The CDR3 DNA sequence: TGTGCCAGCAGTGAATCTGACAGGGTCTCCCATGGCTACACCTTC.

The sample holds a few counts of this clone. V gene TRBV6-1 combines with J gene TRBJ2-5; maybe TRBD2 (5 bases). CDR3 length: 14 amino acids. V was pared by 8 bases and J by 1 base, with 14 bases between. Germline V lookup: CDR1 MNHNS, CDR2 SASEGT. CDR3 sequence: CASRIGGIQETQYF. The DNA of the CDR3 is TGTGCCAGCCGGATTGGAGGAATCCAAGAGACCCAGTACTTC.

V usage is TRBV15 and J usage is TRBJ1-2; possible D gene TRBD1, 5 bases. The CDR3 totals 14 residues. Per the germline V gene, CDR1 is LNHNV and CDR2 is YYDKDF (reference sequence). Trimming took off 0 bases at V and 8 bases at J, with 13 bases between the two ends. The CDR3 DNA is TGTGCCACCAGCAGAGACAGGGTGGACGGGGGCTACACCTTC. It translates to CATSRDRVDGGYTF.

V gene TRBV2 combines with J gene TRBJ1-5; D perhaps matches TRBD1 (5 bases). This CDR3 comprises 15 residues. Germline CDR1 reads SNHLY; CDR2 reads FYNNEI. Trimming removed 0 bases from V and 4 bases from J, with 10 bases in between. CDR3 sequence: CASSEARRVNQPQHF. Written as DNA, the CDR3 is TGTGCCAGCAGTGAAGCGCGCAGGGTAAATCAGCCCCAGCATTTT. Full variable domain (outside the CDR3, taken from reference TRBV2 and TRBJ1-5): EPEVTQTPSHQVTQMGQEVILRCVPISNHLYFYWYRQILGQKVEFLVSFYNNEISEKSEIFDDQFSVERPDGSNFTLKIRSTKLEDSAMYFCASSEARRVNQPQHFGDGTRLSIL.

This clone has more than one count but fewer than ten. V and J are TRBV28 and TRBJ2-7; 8 bases align to TRBD1. J gave up 2 bases and V 9 bases, and 12 bases lay outside the gene matches. Germline V gene sequence: CDR1 MDHEN, CDR2 SYDVKM. The CDR3 is 15 residues long. In DNA, the CDR3 is TGTGCCAGTACTACACCGACAGGGGTTGCCTACGAGCAGTACTTC. Translation: CASTTPTGVAYEQYF.

This chain uses TRBV14 with TRBJ2-1; 9 bases line up with TRBD2. J lost 3 bases, V lost 6 bases, and 9 bases had no gene match. This CDR3 is built from 16 residues. Germline CDR1 SGHDN, CDR2 FVKESK. The CDR3 DNA follows: TGTGCCAGCAGGGGACTAGCCACTGACAACTACAATGAGCAGTTCTTC. It specifies CASRGLATDNYNEQFF.

The chain couples TRBV27 to TRBJ2-5; 8 bases are a match to TRBD1. Germline V gene sequence: CDR1 MNHEY, CDR2 SMNVEV (reference sequence). The CDR3 is made up of 13 amino acids. V shed 7 bases and J 2 bases; nucleotides not matched to a gene: 3. CDR3 sequence reads: CASKRTGQETQYF. DNA of the CDR3: TGTGCCAGCAAACGGACAGGGCAAGAGACCCAGTACTTC.